This TCR beta chain was observed in a study of blood T cell repertoires in COVID-19. TCRdb's copy holds only in-frame clones and misses some; the assay was immunoSEQ multiplex PCR. The sample lists around 250,000 clones, around nine tenths occurring once. CDR3 length: 15 residues. Germline-derived CDR1 and CDR2 are LGHDT and YNNKEL (reference sequence). V was pared by 2 bases and J by 1 base, with 11 bases between. The sequenced material came from peripheral blood. The rearrangement links TRBV3-1 (or the pseudogene TRBV3-2) to TRBJ1-1; D possibly corresponds to TRBD1 (6 bases). The sequence came from an older woman with active or convalescent COVID-19. The CDR3 loop reads CASSQSRGKNTEAFF. CDR3 DNA sequence: TGTGCCAGCAGCCAATCCAGGGGAAAGAACACTGAAGCTTTCTTT.